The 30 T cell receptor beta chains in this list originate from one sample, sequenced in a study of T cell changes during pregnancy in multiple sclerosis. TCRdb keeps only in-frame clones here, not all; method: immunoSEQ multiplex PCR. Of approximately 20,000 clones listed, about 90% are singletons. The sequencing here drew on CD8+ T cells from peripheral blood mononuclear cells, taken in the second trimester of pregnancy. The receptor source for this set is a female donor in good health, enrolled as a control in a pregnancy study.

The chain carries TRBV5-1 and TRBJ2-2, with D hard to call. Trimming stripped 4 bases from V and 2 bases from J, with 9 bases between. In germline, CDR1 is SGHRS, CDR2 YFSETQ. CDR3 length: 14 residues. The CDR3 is CASSAGPNTGELFF. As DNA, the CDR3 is TGCGCCAGCAGCGCTGGGCCCAACACCGGGGAGCTGTTTTTT.

The CDR3, as DNA: TGTGCCAGCAGCTTTCAACGGAGAGCCTACGAGCAGTACTTC. Translating it yields CASSFQRRAYEQYF. This rearrangement joins TRBV13 to TRBJ2-7; D is unresolved. The CDR3 spans 14 residues. Trimming took 3 bases from V and 2 from J, leaving 11 bases between them. Germline lookup yields CDR1 PRHDT and CDR2 FYEKMQ (reference sequence).

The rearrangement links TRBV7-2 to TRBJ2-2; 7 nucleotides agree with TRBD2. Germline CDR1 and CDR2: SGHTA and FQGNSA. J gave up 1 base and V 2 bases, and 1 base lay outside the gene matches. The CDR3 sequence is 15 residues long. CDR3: CASSLTSENTGELFF. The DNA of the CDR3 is TGTGCCAGCAGCTTAACTAGCGAGAACACCGGGGAGCTGTTTTTT.

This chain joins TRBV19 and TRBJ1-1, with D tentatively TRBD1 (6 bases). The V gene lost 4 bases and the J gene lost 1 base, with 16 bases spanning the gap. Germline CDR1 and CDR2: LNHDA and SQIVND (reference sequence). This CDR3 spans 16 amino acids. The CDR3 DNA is TGTGCCAGTAGTACGCTCCTCCAGGGGAGGAACACTGAAGCTTTCTTT. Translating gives CASSTLLQGRNTEAFF. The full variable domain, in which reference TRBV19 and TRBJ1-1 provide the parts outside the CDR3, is DGGITQSPKYLFRKEGQNVTLSCEQNLNHDAMYWYRQDPGQGLRLIYYSQIVNDFQKGDIAEGYSVSREKKESFPLTVTSAQKNPTAFYLCASSTLLQGRNTEAFFGQGTRLTVV.

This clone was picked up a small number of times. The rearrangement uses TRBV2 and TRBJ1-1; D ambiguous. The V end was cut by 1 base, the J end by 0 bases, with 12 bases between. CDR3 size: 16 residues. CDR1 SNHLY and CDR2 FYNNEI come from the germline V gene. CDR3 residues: CASSEGFAGLNTEAFF. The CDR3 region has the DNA TGTGCCAGCAGTGAAGGGTTTGCGGGGTTGAACACTGAAGCTTTCTTT.

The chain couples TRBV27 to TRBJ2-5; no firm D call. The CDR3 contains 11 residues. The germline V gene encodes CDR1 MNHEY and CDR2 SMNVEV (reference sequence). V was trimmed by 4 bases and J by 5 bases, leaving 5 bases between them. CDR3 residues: CASSSRETQYF. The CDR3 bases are TGTGCCAGCAGTTCCCGTGAGACCCAGTACTTC.

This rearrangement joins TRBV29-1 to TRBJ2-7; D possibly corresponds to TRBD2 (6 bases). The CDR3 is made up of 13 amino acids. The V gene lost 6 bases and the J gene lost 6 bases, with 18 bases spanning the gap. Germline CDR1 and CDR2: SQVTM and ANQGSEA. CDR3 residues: CSVGWEMGGEQYF. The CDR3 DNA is TGCAGCGTGGGGTGGGAGATGGGGGGCGAGCAGTACTTC.

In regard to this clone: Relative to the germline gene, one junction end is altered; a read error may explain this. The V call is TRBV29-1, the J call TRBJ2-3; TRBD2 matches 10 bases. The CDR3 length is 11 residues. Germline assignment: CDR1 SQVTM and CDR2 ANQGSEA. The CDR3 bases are TGCAGCGTAGAAGCGGGGGGGACGCAGTATTTT. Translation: CSVEAGGTQYF.

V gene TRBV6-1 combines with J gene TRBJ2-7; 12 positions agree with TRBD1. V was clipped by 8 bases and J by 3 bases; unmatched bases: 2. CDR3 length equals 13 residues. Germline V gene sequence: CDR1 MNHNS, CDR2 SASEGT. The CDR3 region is CASGTGGSYEQYF. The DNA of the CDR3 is TGTGCCAGCGGGACAGGGGGCAGCTACGAGCAGTACTTC.

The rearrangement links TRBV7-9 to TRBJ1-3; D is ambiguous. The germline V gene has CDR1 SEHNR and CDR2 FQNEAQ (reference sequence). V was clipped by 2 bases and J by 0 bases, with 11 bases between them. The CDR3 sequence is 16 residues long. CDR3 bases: TGTGCCAGCAGCTTAATGTGGAGTAACTCTGGAAACACCATATATTTT. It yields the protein CASSLMWSNSGNTIYF.

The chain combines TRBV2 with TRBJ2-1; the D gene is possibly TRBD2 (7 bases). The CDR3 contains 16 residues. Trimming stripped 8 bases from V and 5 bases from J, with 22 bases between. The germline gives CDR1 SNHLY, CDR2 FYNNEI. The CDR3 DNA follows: TGTGCCAGCGAGGGGGGGGTGCGGGAGTTGGACAATGAGCAGTTCTTC. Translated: CASEGGVRELDNEQFF.

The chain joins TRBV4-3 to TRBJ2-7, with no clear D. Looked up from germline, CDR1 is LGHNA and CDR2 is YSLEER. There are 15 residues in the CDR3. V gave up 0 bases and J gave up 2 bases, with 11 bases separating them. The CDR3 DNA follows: TGCGCCAGCAGCCAAGATAGTCCAGGCCCCTACGAGCAGTACTTC. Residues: CASSQDSPGPYEQYF.

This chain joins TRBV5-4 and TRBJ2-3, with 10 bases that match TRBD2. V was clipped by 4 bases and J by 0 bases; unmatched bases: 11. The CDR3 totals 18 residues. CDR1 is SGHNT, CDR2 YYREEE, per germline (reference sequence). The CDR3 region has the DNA TGTGCCAGCAGCCGACTAGGGACTAGCGTTTTTAGCACAGATACGCAGTATTTT. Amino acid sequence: CASSRLGTSVFSTDTQYF.

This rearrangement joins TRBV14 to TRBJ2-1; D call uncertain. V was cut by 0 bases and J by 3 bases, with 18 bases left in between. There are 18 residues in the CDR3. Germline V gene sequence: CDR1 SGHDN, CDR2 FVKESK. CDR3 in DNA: TGTGCCAGCAGCCAAGATAGAACCGCCCCCTCCCGCTACAATGAGCAGTTCTTC. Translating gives CASSQDRTAPSRYNEQFF.

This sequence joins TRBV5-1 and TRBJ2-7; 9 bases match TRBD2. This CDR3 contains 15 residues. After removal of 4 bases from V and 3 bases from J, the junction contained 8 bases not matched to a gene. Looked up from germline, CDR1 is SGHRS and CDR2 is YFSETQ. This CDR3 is CASSLVAGEGYEQYF. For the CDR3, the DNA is TGCGCCAGCAGCCTCGTAGCGGGAGAAGGCTACGAGCAGTACTTC.

The CDR3 loop is CASSGRFLGLAGYNEQFF. CDR3 nucleotides: TGCGCCAGCAGTGGTCGATTTTTGGGACTAGCGGGCTACAATGAGCAGTTCTTC. V gene TRBV10-1 combines with J gene TRBJ2-1; TRBD2 matches at 12 bases. CDR3 size: 18 residues. V was clipped by 4 bases and J by 3 bases; unmatched bases: 10. Germline V gene data show CDR1 as WNHNN and CDR2 as SYGVQD (reference sequence).

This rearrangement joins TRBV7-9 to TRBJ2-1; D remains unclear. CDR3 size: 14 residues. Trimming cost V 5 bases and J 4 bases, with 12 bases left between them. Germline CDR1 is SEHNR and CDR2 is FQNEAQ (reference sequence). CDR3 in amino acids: CASSPWQSYNEQFF. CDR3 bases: TGTGCCAGCAGCCCTTGGCAAAGTTACAATGAGCAGTTCTTC.

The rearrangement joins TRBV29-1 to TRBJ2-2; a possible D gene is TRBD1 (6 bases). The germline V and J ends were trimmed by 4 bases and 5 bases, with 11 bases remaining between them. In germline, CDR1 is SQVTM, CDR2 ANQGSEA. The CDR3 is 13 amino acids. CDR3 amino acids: CSVVRGETGELFF. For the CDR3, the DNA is TGCAGCGTTGTCAGGGGCGAAACCGGGGAGCTGTTTTTT.

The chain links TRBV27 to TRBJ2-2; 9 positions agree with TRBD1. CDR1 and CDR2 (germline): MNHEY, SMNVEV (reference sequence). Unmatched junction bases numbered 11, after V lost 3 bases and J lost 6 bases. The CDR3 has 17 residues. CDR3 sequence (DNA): TGTGCCAGCAGTTTGGCCCCGGGGACAGGGAGATCCGGGGAGCTGTTTTTT. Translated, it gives CASSLAPGTGRSGELFF.

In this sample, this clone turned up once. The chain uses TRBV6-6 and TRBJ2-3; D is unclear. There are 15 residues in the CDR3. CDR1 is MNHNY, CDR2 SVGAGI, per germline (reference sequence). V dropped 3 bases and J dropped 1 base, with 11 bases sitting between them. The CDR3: CASSYLINRTDTQYF. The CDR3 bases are TGTGCCAGCAGTTATTTAATAAATCGCACAGATACGCAGTATTTT.

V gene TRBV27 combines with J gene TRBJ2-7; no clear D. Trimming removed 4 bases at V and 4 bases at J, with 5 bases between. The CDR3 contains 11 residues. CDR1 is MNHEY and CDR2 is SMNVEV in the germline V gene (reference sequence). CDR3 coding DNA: TGTGCCAGCAGTTACCAGTACGAGCAGTACTTC. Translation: CASSYQYEQYF.

The CDR3 nucleotides are TGCGCCAGCAGCCCGGATAGCGGGTACCAAGAGACCCAGTACTTC. Translation: CASSPDSGYQETQYF. V and J are TRBV4-1 and TRBJ2-5; 7 nucleotides match TRBD2. V lost 4 bases, J lost 0 bases, and 5 bases stayed unmatched. The CDR3 spans 15 residues. Germline assignment: CDR1 MGHRA and CDR2 YSYEKL.

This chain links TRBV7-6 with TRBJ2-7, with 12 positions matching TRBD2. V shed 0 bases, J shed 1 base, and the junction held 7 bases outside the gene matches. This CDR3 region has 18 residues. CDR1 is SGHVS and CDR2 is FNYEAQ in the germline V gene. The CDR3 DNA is TGTGCCAGCAGCTTAGCGCACGGACTAGCGGGGCCGTCCTACGAGCAGTACTTC. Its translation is CASSLAHGLAGPSYEQYF.

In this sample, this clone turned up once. CDR3 region: CASSSGTSGIYEQYF. The CDR3 DNA follows: TGTGCCAGCAGTTCGGGGACTAGCGGGATTTACGAGCAGTACTTC. The chain combines TRBV2 with TRBJ2-7, with 13 positions matching TRBD2. The CDR3 consists of 15 residues. Trimming removed 5 bases from V and 4 bases from J; junction bases left unmatched: 5. Looked up from germline, CDR1 is SNHLY and CDR2 is FYNNEI.

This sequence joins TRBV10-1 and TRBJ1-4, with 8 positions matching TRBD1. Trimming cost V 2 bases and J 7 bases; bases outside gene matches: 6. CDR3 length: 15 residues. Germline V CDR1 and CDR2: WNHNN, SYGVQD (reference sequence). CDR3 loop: CASSERTGRSEKLFF. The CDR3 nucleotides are TGCGCCAGCAGTGAGCGGACAGGGAGGTCTGAAAAACTGTTTTTT.

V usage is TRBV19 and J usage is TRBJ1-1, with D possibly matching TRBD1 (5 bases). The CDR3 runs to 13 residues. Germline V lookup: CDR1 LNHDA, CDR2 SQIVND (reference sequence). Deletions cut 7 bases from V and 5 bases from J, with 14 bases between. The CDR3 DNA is TGTGCCAGTAAGGTTTTGCGGGGGACTGAAGCTTTCTTT. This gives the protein CASKVLRGTEAFF.

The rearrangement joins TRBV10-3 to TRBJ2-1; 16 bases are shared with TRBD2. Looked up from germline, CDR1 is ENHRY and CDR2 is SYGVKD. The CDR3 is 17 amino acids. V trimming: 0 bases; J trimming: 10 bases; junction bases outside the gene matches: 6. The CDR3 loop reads CAISESQGLAGGNEQFF. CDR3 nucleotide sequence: TGTGCCATCAGTGAGTCACAGGGACTAGCGGGAGGGAACGAGCAGTTCTTC.

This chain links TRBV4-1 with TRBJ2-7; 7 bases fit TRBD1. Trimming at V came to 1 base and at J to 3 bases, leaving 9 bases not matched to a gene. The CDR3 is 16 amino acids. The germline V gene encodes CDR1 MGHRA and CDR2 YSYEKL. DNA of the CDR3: TGCGCCAGCAGCCAAGGCCGGGACAGAACTTACTACGAGCAGTACTTC. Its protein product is CASSQGRDRTYYEQYF.

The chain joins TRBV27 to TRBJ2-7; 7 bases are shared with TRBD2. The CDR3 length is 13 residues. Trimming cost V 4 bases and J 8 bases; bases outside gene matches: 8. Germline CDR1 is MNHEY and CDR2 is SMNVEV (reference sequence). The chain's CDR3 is CASSYPGEGKQYF. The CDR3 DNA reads TGTGCCAGCAGTTACCCCGGGGAGGGGAAGCAGTACTTC.

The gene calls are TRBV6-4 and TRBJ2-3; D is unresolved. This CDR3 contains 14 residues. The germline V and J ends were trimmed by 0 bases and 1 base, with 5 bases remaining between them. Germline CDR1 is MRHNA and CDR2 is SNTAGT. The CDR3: CASSDSQGTDTQYF. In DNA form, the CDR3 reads TGTGCCAGCAGTGACTCGCAGGGCACAGATACGCAGTATTTT.